The sequence of this TCR beta chain was determined in a study of T cell responses to AZD1222 COVID-19 vaccine. General study points: It should be noted that donors were predominantly white British and more often female, and clonal diversity was possibly underestimated.

Libraries were prepared by immunoSEQ multiplex PCR; TCRdb keeps only in-frame clonotypes and omits some of them. The sample includes roughly 150,000 clones, around 90% of them seen just once. Points on this clone: Antigen specificity is unknown.

The sequence derives from an adult who received the AZD1222 COVID-19 vaccine. Source: peripheral blood, taken 28 days after the second AZD1222 dose.

The CDR3 loop reads CAWSEGAGPYGYTF. For the CDR3, the DNA is TGTGCCTGGAGTGAAGGGGCTGGCCCCTATGGCTACACCTTC. The genes are TRBV30 and TRBJ1-2; tentative D call: TRBD1 (5 bases). The germline gives CDR1 GTSNPN, CDR2 SVGIG (reference sequence). CDR3 size: 14 residues. Trimming took off 1 base at V and 4 bases at J, with 13 bases between the two ends. Looking up the rest from reference TRBV30 and TRBJ1-2 gives the full variable domain: SQTIHQWPATLVQPVGSPLSLECTVEGTSNPNLYWYRQAAGRGLQLLFYSVGIGQISSEVPQNLSASRPQDRQFILSSKKLLLSDSGFYLCAWSEGAGPYGYTFGSGTRLTVV.